This is a list of T cell receptor beta chains from one sample in a study of T cells after yellow fever vaccination. Each CDR3 protein is one row after TCRdb ran MiXCR on the 5' RACE reads. Counted here are about 630,000 distinct CDR3 sequences, 9% to 15% occurring once; the ten biggest clones make up about 15%. Source: PBMCs, taken on the day of the yellow fever booster vaccination. These receptor sequences come from a young man who received the YFV17D yellow fever vaccine. Both conserved end residues are part of each CDR3. The order of the fields is D gene, V gene, clone size, J gene, CDR3 DNA, CDR3 protein. D genes are given only for firm matches. Size values are once, few and many counts, or a class for expanded clones, and some rows have none.

.	TRBV18	few	TRBJ1-5	TGTGCCAGCTCACCCTGGGACAATAGGCGTCAGCCCCAGCATTTT	CASSPWDNRRQPQHF
.	TRBV5-1	few	TRBJ2-5	TGCGCCAGCAGTTTCGGGACCGGGACGGGGGAGACCCAGTACTTC	CASSFGTGTGETQYF
.	TRBV12-3/TRBV12-4	.	TRBJ2-5	TGTGCCAGCAGTCGAGGACAATTAGGGACCCAGTACTTC	CASSRGQLGTQYF
.	TRBV2	.	TRBJ2-1	TGTGCCAGCAGCGGACGCAGGATAGAGCAGTTCTTC	CASSGRRIEQFF
TRBD1	TRBV25-1	few	TRBJ2-5	TGTGCCAGCAGTGAGACAGGGGCCGGGGAGACCCAGTACTTC	CASSETGAGETQYF
.	TRBV2	.	TRBJ2-4	TGTGCCAGCATGTCCGCGGATGCCAAAAACATTCAGTACTTC	CASMSADAKNIQYF
.	TRBV19	few	TRBJ2-2	TGTGCCAGTAGTATAGTCTGGAACACCGGGGAGCTGTTTTTT	CASSIVWNTGELFF
TRBD1	TRBV5-1	many	TRBJ2-7	TGCGCCAGCAGCGAGGGACAGCCCTACGAGCAGTACTTC	CASSEGQPYEQYF
.	TRBV18	many	TRBJ2-5	TGTGCCAGCTCACCCATCCAAGAGACCCAGTACTTC	CASSPIQETQYF
.	TRBV6-5	.	TRBJ1-2	TGTGCCAGCTCCCGTGCGTCCTATGGCTACACCTTC	CASSRASYGYTF
TRBD2	TRBV15	few	TRBJ2-1	TGTGCCACCAGCAGAGAGGGTCTAGCGGGACTGTCCTACAATGAGCAGTTCTTC	CATSREGLAGLSYNEQFF
.	TRBV6-1	few	TRBJ1-1	TGTGCCAGCAGAACGGATGGGAACCGGGACACCTTT	CASRTDGNRDTF
TRBD2	TRBV5-1	.	TRBJ2-1	TGCGCCAGCAGTCCAGCGGGAGCGAGCTCCTACAATGAGCAGTTCTTC	CASSPAGASSYNEQFF
TRBD1	TRBV20-1	.	TRBJ1-1	TGCAGTGCTAGACCCACACAGGGGGCGCCCACTGAAGCTTTCTTT	CSARPTQGAPTEAFF
.	TRBV12-3/TRBV12-4	few	TRBJ2-7	TGTGCCAGCACAACCACTACCAGCTCCTACGAGCAGTACTTC	CASTTTTSSYEQYF
TRBD1	TRBV27	few	TRBJ1-6	TGTGCCAGCAGTTTCCAGAGACAGGGAACTAATAATTCACCCCTCCACTTT	CASSFQRQGTNNSPLHF
TRBD1	TRBV19	many	TRBJ2-7	TGTGCCAGTAGAACACAGGGGACAGCCTCCCCCTACGAGCAGTACTTC	CASRTQGTASPYEQYF
.	TRBV4-3	.	TRBJ2-7	TGCGCCAGCAGCCAACTAACAGGATCCTACGAGCAGTACTTC	CASSQLTGSYEQYF
TRBD2	TRBV2	.	TRBJ2-7	TGTGCCAGCTACCTAGCGGGAGGGCCGGGAACCTACGAGCAGTACTTC	CASYLAGGPGTYEQYF
TRBD2	TRBV6-2/TRBV6-3	many	TRBJ2-7	TGTGCCAGCAGTTTGAGCGGGAGAGGGTACGAGCAGTACTTC	CASSLSGRGYEQYF
TRBD1	TRBV18	.	TRBJ1-5	TGTGCCAGCTCACGACAGGGTGGCACTCAGCCCCAGCATTTT	CASSRQGGTQPQHF
.	TRBV29-1	few	TRBJ1-2	TGCAGCGTTGTGGTCGGGTCCCCCGGCGATGGCTACACCTTC	CSVVVGSPGDGYTF
.	TRBV20-1	.	TRBJ1-6	TGCAGTGCTAGCGGGCAGGGGAATTCACCCCTCCACTTT	CSASGQGNSPLHF
.	TRBV19	.	TRBJ2-2	TGTGCCAGTAGTATAGTGGCACTTAACACCGGGGAGCTGTTTTTT	CASSIVALNTGELFF
TRBD1	TRBV20-1	few	TRBJ1-4	TGCAGTGCTCCTGGACAGGGAAGCGAAAAACTGTTTTTT	CSAPGQGSEKLFF
.	TRBV7-2	.	TRBJ2-5	TGTGCCAGCAGCTTAGCGGATCGCCCAGGGGAGACCCAGTACTTC	CASSLADRPGETQYF
.	TRBV14	.	TRBJ2-3	TGTGCCAGCAGCCAAGATGTTACAGATACGCAGTATTTT	CASSQDVTDTQYF
.	TRBV21-1	.	TRBJ2-7	TGTGCCAGCAGCCCTCGAAAAGTGGAAAAACAGGGGATCGGCGAGCAGTACTTC	CASSPRKVEKQGIGEQYF
.	TRBV6-2/TRBV6-3	.	TRBJ2-7	TGTGCCAGCAGCCCCCAGGACTACGAGCAGTACTTC	CASSPQDYEQYF
TRBD2	TRBV11-2	many	TRBJ2-2	TGTGCCAGCAGCTTAGGGGGTAGCGGGTCAACCGGGGAGCTGTTTTTT	CASSLGGSGSTGELFF
.	TRBV2	.	TRBJ2-2	TGTGCCAGCAGTGAAATGCGGACCGGGGAGCTGTTTTTT	CASSEMRTGELFF
TRBD2	TRBV20-1	.	TRBJ2-1	TGCAGTGCTCCTAATTACCACGGGAGGGCCTACAATGAGCAGTTCTTC	CSAPNYHGRAYNEQFF